This TCR beta chain is from a study of T cell responses to AZD1222 COVID-19 vaccine. Turning to the study itself: Both about-4-week and about-12-week second-dose recipients were combined.

The table came from immunoSEQ multiplex PCR; TCRdb's copy has only in-frame clones and leaves some out. The table records about 190,000 clones, 85% to 95% of them present only once. Study-wide results and limits: Nearly half of the spike-specific TCRs reportedly recognize variant regions that carry no mutations. A rise in Spike-specific TCR breadth and depth followed two AZD1222 doses. Baseline serostatus was positive in only 5 to 7 AZD1222 recipients.

This clone was recorded only once. Its antigen is unidentified. Trimming pared 4 bases from V and 6 bases from J, leaving 15 bases between. This CDR3 is 14 amino acids long. Per germline, CDR1 MDHEN and CDR2 SYDVKM. This receptor was identified in an adult in good health. The sample in question was peripheral blood, obtained on day 0 of AZD1222 vaccination. The chain has TRBV28 and TRBJ1-2; D is unresolved. CDR3 region: CASSSLSKLDGYTF. CDR3 DNA sequence: TGTGCCAGCAGTTCCCTGTCCAAACTGGATGGCTACACCTTC.